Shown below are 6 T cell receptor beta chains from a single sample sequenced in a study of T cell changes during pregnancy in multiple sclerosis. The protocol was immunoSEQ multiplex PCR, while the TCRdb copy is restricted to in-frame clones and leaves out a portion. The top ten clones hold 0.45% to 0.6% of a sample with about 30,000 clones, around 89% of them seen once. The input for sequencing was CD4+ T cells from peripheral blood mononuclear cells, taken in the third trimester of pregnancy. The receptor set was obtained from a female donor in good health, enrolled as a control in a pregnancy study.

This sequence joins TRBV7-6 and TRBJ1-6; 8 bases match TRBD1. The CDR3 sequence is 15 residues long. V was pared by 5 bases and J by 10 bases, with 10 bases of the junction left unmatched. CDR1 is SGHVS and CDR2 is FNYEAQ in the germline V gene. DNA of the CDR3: TGTGCCAGCAGCGCTCTTGACAGGGGTGAATCACCCCTCCACTTT. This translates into CASSALDRGESPLHF.

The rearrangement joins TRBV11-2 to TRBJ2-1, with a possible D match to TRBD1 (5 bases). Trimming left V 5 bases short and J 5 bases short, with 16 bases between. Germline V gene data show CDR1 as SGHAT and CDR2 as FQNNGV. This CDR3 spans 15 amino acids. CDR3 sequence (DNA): TGTGCCAGCAGCCCCCGGCAGGGTAGGGACAATGAGCAGTTCTTC. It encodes CASSPRQGRDNEQFF.

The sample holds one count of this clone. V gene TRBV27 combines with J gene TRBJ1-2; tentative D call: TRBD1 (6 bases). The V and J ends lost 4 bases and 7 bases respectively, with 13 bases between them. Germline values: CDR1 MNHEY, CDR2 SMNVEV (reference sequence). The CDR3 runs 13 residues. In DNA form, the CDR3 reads TGTGCCAGCAGTTCCGTAGACAGGAGTGGCTACACCTTC. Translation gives CASSSVDRSGYTF.

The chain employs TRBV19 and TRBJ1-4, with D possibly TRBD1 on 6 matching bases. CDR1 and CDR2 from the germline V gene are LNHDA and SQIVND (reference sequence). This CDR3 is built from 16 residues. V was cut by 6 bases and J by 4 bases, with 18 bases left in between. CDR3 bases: TGTGCCAGTAGCACATCGGGGACACGGATTAATGAAAAACTGTTTTTT. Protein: CASSTSGTRINEKLFF.

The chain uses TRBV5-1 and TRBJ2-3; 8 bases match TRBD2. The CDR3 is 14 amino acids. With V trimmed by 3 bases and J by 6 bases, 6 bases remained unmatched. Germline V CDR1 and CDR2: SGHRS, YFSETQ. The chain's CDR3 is CASSSGLAPDTQYF. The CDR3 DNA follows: TGCGCCAGCAGCTCAGGACTAGCACCCGATACGCAGTATTTT.

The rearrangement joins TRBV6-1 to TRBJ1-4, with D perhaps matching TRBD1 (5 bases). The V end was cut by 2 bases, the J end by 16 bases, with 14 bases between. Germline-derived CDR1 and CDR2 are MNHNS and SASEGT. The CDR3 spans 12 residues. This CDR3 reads CASSERWGLGFF. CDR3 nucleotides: TGTGCCAGCAGTGAAAGGTGGGGACTGGGGTTTTTT.